This passage covers 10 T cell receptor beta chains from one sample sequenced in a study of CD8+CD57+ T cells in acquired aplastic anemia listed by TCRdb under 2018. Sequencing used an Illumina HiSeq 2000. Genomic DNA served as template for TCR beta VDJ combination and CDR3 sequence profiling. TCRdb ran its own pipeline on the public reads, namely fastp trimming at Q25 and MiXCR clone calling, and kept in-frame beta chains. Entries that share a CDR3 protein sequence are merged under the most common genes and DNA. A total of about 170,000 distinct CDR3 sequences appear in this sample, 55% to 70% of them only once. The top ten constitute roughly 44% of the sample. The sample was sorted CD4+, CD8+, or CD8+CD57+ T cells (not recorded which) from PBMCs. All receptors derive from a human donor in good health.

This clonotype has a count of ten or more. V usage is TRBV7-9 and J usage is TRBJ1-2, with unresolved D. The V end lost 5 bases, the J end lost 2 bases, and 12 bases lay between the germline ends. The CDR3 extends over 14 amino acids. Germline loops: CDR1 SEHNR, CDR2 FQNEAQ (reference sequence). The CDR3 DNA follows: TGTGCCAGCAGCAGGACCGAGGACAACTATGGCTACACCTTC. Translated: CASSRTEDNYGYTF.

The chain couples TRBV12-3 or TRBV12-4 to TRBJ1-1, with 9 nucleotides matching TRBD1. After removal of 6 bases from V and 4 bases from J, the junction contained 6 bases not matched to a gene. This CDR3 is built from 14 residues. The CDR3 DNA sequence: TGTGCCAGCAGCGCCTACAGGGGGCCCACTGAAGCTTTCTTT. It codes for CASSAYRGPTEAFF.

The V and J genes are TRBV7-9 and TRBJ2-7; D is unresolved. V lost 3 bases to trimming and J lost 4 bases, with 10 bases between them. The CDR3 runs to 13 residues. Germline V gene data show CDR1 as SEHNR and CDR2 as FQNEAQ (reference sequence). The CDR3 is CASSFAAGYEQYF. CDR3 sequence (DNA): TGTGCCAGCAGCTTTGCAGCCGGATACGAGCAGTACTTC. Looking up the rest from reference TRBV7-9 and TRBJ2-7 gives the full variable domain: DTGVSQNPRHKITKRGQNVTFRCDPISEHNRLYWYRQTLGQGPEFLTYFQNEAQLEKSRLLSDRFSAERPKGSFSTLEIQRTEQGDSAMYLCASSFAAGYEQYFGPGTRLTVT.

The V and J genes are TRBV10-3 and TRBJ2-7, with 9 positions matching TRBD1. This CDR3 comprises 15 residues. V lost 5 bases to trimming and J lost 3 bases; unmatched junction nucleotides: 8. Looked up from germline, CDR1 is ENHRY and CDR2 is SYGVKD. The DNA of the CDR3 is TGTGCCATCAGTCCGCGGGACAGGGCCAGCTACGAGCAGTACTTC. Translating gives CAISPRDRASYEQYF.

This chain joins TRBV20-1 and TRBJ1-2, with a possible D match to TRBD1 (5 bases). CDR1 DFQATT and CDR2 SNEGSKA come from the germline V gene (reference sequence). CDR3 length equals 14 residues. The V and J ends lost 3 bases and 3 bases respectively, with 14 bases between them. The CDR3 is CSASLGVRDYGYTF. The CDR3 DNA reads TGCAGTGCTAGTTTAGGGGTTCGGGACTATGGCTACACCTTC.

V is TRBV2 and J is TRBJ2-7, with D possibly called TRBD1 or TRBD2 (6 bases each). V dropped 7 bases and J dropped 3 bases, with 13 bases sitting between them. Germline V lookup: CDR1 SNHLY, CDR2 FYNNEI. The CDR3 runs 13 residues. CDR3 protein: CASKRGAVYEQYF. DNA for the CDR3: TGTGCCAGCAAAAGGGGGGCGGTCTACGAGCAGTACTTC.

As regards this clonotype: This clone may be a read error of a much larger clone one base away. The rearrangement uses TRBV12-3 or TRBV12-4 and TRBJ2-1, with 10 bases that match TRBD2. This CDR3 contains 17 residues. CDR3 DNA sequence: TGTGCCGGCAGTTCAGCGGGAGGGCCGGGGTCGGATGGTGAGCAGTTCTTC. This encodes CAGSSAGGPGSDGEQFF.

This clonotype was counted between two and nine times. The chain employs TRBV7-3 and TRBJ1-1; 8 nucleotides agree with TRBD1. The CDR3 runs to 21 residues. J lost 4 bases, V lost 4 bases, and 26 bases had no gene match. The germline V gene has CDR1 SGHTA and CDR2 FQGTGA. Written as DNA, the CDR3 is TGTGCCAGCAGCTCTACTCACCCTAGGACCTCCTTTAAACAGGGGGGCACTGAAGCTTTCTTT. The encoded protein is CASSSTHPRTSFKQGGTEAFF.

The chain combines TRBV15 with TRBJ2-1; D unresolved. Trimming took off 0 bases at V and 7 bases at J, with 13 bases between the two ends. Germline V gives CDR1 LNHNV, CDR2 YYDKDF (reference sequence). This CDR3 has 15 residues. The CDR3 region has the DNA TGTGCCACCAGCAGAGATCAGGCAGGTGCGAATGAGCAGTTCTTC. This sequence encodes CATSRDQAGANEQFF.

The V gene is TRBV10-2, the J gene TRBJ2-5; D gene ambiguous. In germline, CDR1 is WSHSY, CDR2 SAAADI. Trimming took off 4 bases at V and 3 bases at J, with 6 bases between the two ends. This CDR3 contains 12 residues. CDR3 sequence (DNA): TGCGCCAGCAGTGTCATCGAAGAGACCCAGTACTTC. Its translation is CASSVIEETQYF.